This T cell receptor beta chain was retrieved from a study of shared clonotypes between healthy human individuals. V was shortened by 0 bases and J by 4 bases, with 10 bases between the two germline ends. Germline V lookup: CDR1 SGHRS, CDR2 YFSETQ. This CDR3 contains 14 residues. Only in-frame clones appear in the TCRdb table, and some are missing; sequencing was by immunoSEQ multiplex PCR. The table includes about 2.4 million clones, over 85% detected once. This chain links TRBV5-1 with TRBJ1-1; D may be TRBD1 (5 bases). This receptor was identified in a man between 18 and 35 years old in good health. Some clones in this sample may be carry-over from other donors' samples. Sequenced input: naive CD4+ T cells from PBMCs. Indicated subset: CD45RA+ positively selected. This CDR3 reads CASSLAAGPTEAFF. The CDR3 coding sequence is TGCGCCAGCAGCTTGGCGGCGGGGCCCACTGAAGCTTTCTTT.